This T cell receptor beta chain is from a study of blood T cell repertoires in COVID-19. Study background: From the United States, Italy and Spain came samples of acute and convalescent COVID-19. From T cells, B-cell-depleted T cells, or PBMCs came the material, which was cDNA or gDNA.

The CDR3 spans 12 residues. Germline V gives CDR1 MDHEN, CDR2 SYDVKM. Trimming took 4 bases from V and 7 from J; bases not matched to a gene: 3. While infection was still active, Seattle patients were enrolled and then followed longitudinally. As handled by the study authors: Nucleated cell number was recorded as an estimate derived from reference gene primer amplification. Repertoires were generated with immunoSEQ multiplex PCR, while TCRdb's copy carries only in-frame clones and drops some. For V, J and clone size, that table is used; D and trimming come from the DNA. The table shows over 150,000 clones, with 83% occurring only once.

This clonotype was sampled from a woman aged 70-85 years with COVID-19, enrolled during active disease. This rearrangement joins TRBV28 to TRBJ1-1; TRBD1 matches at 7 bases. The sample taken for sequencing was peripheral blood. The CDR3 here is CASSSRQGEAFF. The CDR3 coding sequence is TGTGCCAGCAGTTCGCGACAGGGTGAAGCTTTCTTT.